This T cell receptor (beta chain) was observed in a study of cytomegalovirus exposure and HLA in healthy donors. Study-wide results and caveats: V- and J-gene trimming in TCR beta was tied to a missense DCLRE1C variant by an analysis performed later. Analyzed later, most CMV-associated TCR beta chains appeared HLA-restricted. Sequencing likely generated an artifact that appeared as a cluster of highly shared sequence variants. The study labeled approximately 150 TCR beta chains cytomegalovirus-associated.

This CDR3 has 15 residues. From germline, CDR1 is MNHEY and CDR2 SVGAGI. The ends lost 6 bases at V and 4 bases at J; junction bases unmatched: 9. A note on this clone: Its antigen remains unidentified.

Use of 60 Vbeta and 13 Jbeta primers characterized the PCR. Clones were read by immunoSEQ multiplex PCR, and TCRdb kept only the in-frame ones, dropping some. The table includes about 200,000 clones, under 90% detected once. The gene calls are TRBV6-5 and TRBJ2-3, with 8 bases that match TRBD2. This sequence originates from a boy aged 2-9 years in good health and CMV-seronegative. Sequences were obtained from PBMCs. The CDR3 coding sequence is TGTGCCAGCAGCGGTCGGGGGGGCCAGCCAGATACGCAGTATTTT. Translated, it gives CASSGRGGQPDTQYF.